This paragraph covers one TCR beta chain sequence. The specificity of this receptor is unknown. Per-base quality was not reported, and no clone a single base away is much larger than it. One collaborating source in Seattle enrolled patients while the patients were actively infected and followed the patients over time throughout the course of disease. The collaborating institutions used their own protocols to collect whole blood in K2EDTA tubes. For TCRbeta analysis, collaborators shipped samples as frozen whole blood, isolated PBMCs, or DNA extracted from either of those sample types. This record comes from a study of blood T cell repertoires in COVID-19 (dated by TCRdb to 2018 to 2020). For context, the study as a whole: Collaborator samples came from the United States, Italy and Spain and covered acute and convalescent phases of COVID-19. The material from the prospective study consisted of cDNA or gDNA derived from T cells, B-cell-depleted T cells, or PBMCs. Subjects who had been exposed to COVID-19, were actively infected with it, or had recovered from it provided the deeply sampled blood TCRbeta repertoires that made up the dataset. The repertoires were made available in a free public database intended to serve as a resource for research on the immune response to SARS-CoV-2. Samples came from the ongoing ImmuneRACE study (first 160 participants) plus 1,254 subjects from 6 global collaborators. A de-identified subject ID, COVID-19 status, age in years and sex were almost always included in the sample metadata. Where available, HLA class I and class II types were obtained from metadata supplied by the sample provider rather than from assay-based typing. Points the paper makes about the study in general: How much clinical and demographic metadata was included differed by source and by participant, and the metadata was provided uncurated.

TCRbeta CDR3 regions were amplified from genomic DNA by means of the immunoSEQ Assay, a bias-controlled multiplex PCR. Per the original workflow: Nucleated cell counts per sample were estimated from amplification of reference gene primers within the assay. To quantify the absolute abundance of each unique TCRbeta CDR3 rearrangement, sequence reads were collapsed and filtered. For each sample, productive Simpson clonality was calculated by taking the square root of Simpson's diversity index across productive rearrangements. In its TCRdb copy, this immuneACCESS table keeps in-frame sequences only and misses some clones. Where compared with another copy, unresolved V genes explain less than half of these, and the others have no known cause. V, J and clone size were drawn from that table, and D and trimming were deduced from the DNA. The sample table holds about 410,000 clones, of which around 91% were seen once. Together, the top ten hold roughly 1.4% of the sample.

Here V drops 6 bases and J drops 2 bases, and the junction holds 6 bases not matched to any gene. From the cysteine up to the phenylalanine, the CDR3 has a length of 14 residues. The kept DNA is CDR3 alone, 42 bases in frame from the first base. CDR1 MNHEY and CDR2 SVGAGI are derived from the germline V gene. In this chain, TRBV6-5 is recombined with TRBJ2-5; 7 of the junction bases match TRBD2. Sequences were obtained from peripheral blood. This clonotype was obtained from a woman in her forties with COVID-19, enrolled during active disease. The DNA sequence is TGTGCCAGCAGCCGGGGACTATTGCAAGAGACCCAGTACTTC. Its protein is CASSRGLLQETQYF.